The entry that follows covers one TCR beta chain sequence. The record originates from a study of OX40 agonist ivuxolimab in advanced cancers. The assay was immunoSEQ multiplex PCR, and TCRdb's table has in-frame clones only and misses some. This table holds approximately 74,000 clones, around 80% found once. The sample was CD4+ or CD8+ T cells sorted from blood, taken in a trial of the OX40 agonist ivuxolimab. The TCR was taken from an adult with an advanced solid tumor such as melanoma, head and neck, liver or kidney cancer.

In nucleotides, the CDR3 is TGTGCCAGCAGCTCGGATGCCTACGGGGAGCAGTTCTTC. Translation: CASSSDAYGEQFF. This rearrangement joins TRBV5-6 to TRBJ2-1, with D unresolved. V lost 3 bases and J lost 10, with 14 bases in between. There are 13 residues in the CDR3. Per the germline V gene, CDR1 is SGHDT and CDR2 is YYEEEE.